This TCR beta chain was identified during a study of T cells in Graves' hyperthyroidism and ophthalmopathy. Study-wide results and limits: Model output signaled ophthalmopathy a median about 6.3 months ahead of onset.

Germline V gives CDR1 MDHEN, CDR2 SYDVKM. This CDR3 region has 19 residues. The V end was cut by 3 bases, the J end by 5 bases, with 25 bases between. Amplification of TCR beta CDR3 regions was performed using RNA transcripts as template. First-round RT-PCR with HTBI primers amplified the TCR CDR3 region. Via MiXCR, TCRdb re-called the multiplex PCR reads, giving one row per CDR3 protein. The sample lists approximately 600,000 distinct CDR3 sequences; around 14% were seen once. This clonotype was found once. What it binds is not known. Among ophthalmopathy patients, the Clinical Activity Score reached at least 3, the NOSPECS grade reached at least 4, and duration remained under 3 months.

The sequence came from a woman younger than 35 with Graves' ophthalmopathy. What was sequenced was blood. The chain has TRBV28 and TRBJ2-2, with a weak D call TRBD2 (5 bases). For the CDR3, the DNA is TGTGCCAGCAGTTTGTTGACTATCGTGAAACGTACGTTAACCGGGGAGCTGTTTTTT. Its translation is CASSLLTIVKRTLTGELFF.